Listed below are T cell receptor beta chains from one sample, sequenced in a study of T cells in Graves' hyperthyroidism and ophthalmopathy. TCRdb recomputed calls from the multiplex PCR reads with MiXCR, one row per CDR3 protein. This table holds about 480,000 distinct CDR3 sequences, 13% to 15% found once. Sequencing was done on a sample of blood. Every receptor here comes from a woman between 18 and 30 years old with Graves' hyperthyroidism. Each CDR3 is given with its conserved first and last residue. A D gene is named only where the DNA matches it firmly. A row's size may be missing; if present it is once, few, many or a size class.

- few TRBJ2-7 TRBV12-3/TRBV12-4 CASSLSGGGGEQYF TGTGCCAGCAGTTTATCGGGTGGGGGAGGCGAGCAGTACTTC
TRBD2 - TRBJ2-1 TRBV12-3/TRBV12-4 CASRTLAGGFYNEQFF TGTGCCAGCAGGACACTAGCGGGAGGTTTCTACAATGAGCAGTTCTTC
TRBD2 many TRBJ2-1 TRBV15 CATSRDLDAGGQFF TGTGCCACCAGCAGAGATTTGGACGCGGGAGGGCAGTTCTTC
- few TRBJ2-5 TRBV5-6 CASSLEGFLSLPETQYF TGTGCCAGCAGCTTAGAGGGGTTTTTGAGTCTTCCGGAGACCCAGTACTTC
TRBD2 few TRBJ2-1 TRBV5-1 CASSLETSGRIDEQFF TGCGCCAGCAGCTTGGAAACTAGCGGGAGAATAGATGAGCAGTTCTTC
TRBD2 many TRBJ2-2 TRBV11-2 CASSLGIAGLAGELFF TGTGCCAGCAGCTTAGGGATAGCGGGACTTGCCGGGGAGCTGTTTTTT
- - TRBJ2-5 TRBV12-5 CASCRDQETQYF TGTGCTAGTTGCCGGGATCAAGAGACCCAGTACTTC
TRBD1 many TRBJ2-1 TRBV9 CASSVGGQGAYEQFF TGTGCCAGCAGCGTAGGTGGACAGGGGGCCTATGAGCAGTTCTTC
- - TRBJ2-6 TRBV18 CASSEEISGANVLTF TGTGCCAGCTCAGAAGAGATCTCTGGGGCCAACGTCCTGACTTTC
- many TRBJ1-1 TRBV30 CAWSGYSEAFF TGTGCCTGGAGTGGCTATTCTGAAGCTTTCTTT
TRBD2 many TRBJ2-7 TRBV2 CASSEQPLAGVHEQYF TGTGCCAGCAGTGAACAGCCCCTAGCGGGAGTGCACGAGCAGTACTTC
TRBD2 - TRBJ2-3 TRBV12-3/TRBV12-4 CASTGTRVNTQYF TGTGCCAGCACCGGGACTAGAGTGAATACGCAGTATTTT
TRBD1 many TRBJ2-7 TRBV12-3/TRBV12-4 CASRTGGINEQYF TGTGCCAGCAGGACAGGGGGCATCAACGAGCAGTACTTC
- few TRBJ1-1 TRBV9 CASSAGIMNTEAFF TGTGCCAGCAGCGCCGGAATCATGAACACTGAAGCTTTCTTT
TRBD2 few TRBJ2-1 TRBV7-9 CASSLGGTGGLAGVSAYNEQFF TGTGCCAGCAGCTTAGGTGGGACAGGGGGACTAGCGGGAGTATCCGCCTACAATGAGCAGTTCTTC
TRBD2 - TRBJ2-1 TRBV14 CASSPRGRRNEQFF TGTGCCAGCAGCCCACGCGGGAGAAGGAATGAGCAGTTCTTC
TRBD1 many TRBJ2-7 TRBV12-3/TRBV12-4 CASSPTGGLYEQYF TGTGCCAGCAGTCCGACAGGGGGTTTGTACGAGCAGTACTTC
- many TRBJ2-1 TRBV12-3/TRBV12-4 CASFSRDLSYNEQFF TGTGCCAGTTTTTCGCGGGACCTCTCCTACAATGAGCAGTTCTTC
TRBD1 few TRBJ2-3 TRBV20-1 CSTEGTGSRQQYF TGCAGTACGGAAGGGACAGGCAGTCGGCAGCAGTATTTT
TRBD2 - TRBJ2-1 TRBV20-1 CSASTSGYNEQFF TGCAGTGCTAGCACTAGCGGCTACAATGAGCAGTTCTTC
- many TRBJ2-5 TRBV24-1 CATSGARAGSSETQYF TGTGCCACCAGCGGGGCCCGGGCAGGTTCGTCAGAGACCCAGTACTTC
TRBD2 many TRBJ2-5 TRBV28 CAWSSGRKETQYF TGTGCCTGGAGTAGCGGGAGGAAGGAGACCCAGTACTTC
- few TRBJ1-1 TRBV30 CAWEIIGGSSEAFF TGTGCCTGGGAAATTATCGGGGGGTCCTCTGAAGCTTTCTTT
- - TRBJ1-1 TRBV27 CASSLAATWGRGNTEAFF TGTGCCAGCAGTTTAGCGGCCACTTGGGGCAGGGGGAACACTGAAGCTTTCTTT
TRBD2 many TRBJ2-5 TRBV6-2/TRBV6-3 CASSPLAGRETQYF TGTGCCAGCAGCCCTCTAGCGGGTCGAGAGACCCAGTACTTC
TRBD2 many TRBJ2-5 TRBV10-1 CASSDSGRETQYF TGCGCCAGCAGTGATAGCGGGAGGGAGACCCAGTACTTC
- many TRBJ1-3 TRBV4-2 CASSQSAVSSGNTIYF TGTGCCAGCAGCCAATCGGCGGTGTCCTCTGGAAACACCATATATTTT
- few TRBJ2-3 TRBV29-1 CSVDLSILPDTQYF TGCAGCGTTGACCTAAGTATTCTCCCAGATACGCAGTATTTT
TRBD1 - TRBJ1-6 TRBV9 CASSVGGDRASPLHF TGTGCCAGCAGCGTAGGGGGCGACAGGGCCTCACCCCTCCACTTT
- few TRBJ1-1 TRBV7-2 CASNDNRALNTEAFF TGTGCCAGCAACGATAACCGGGCCCTGAACACTGAAGCTTTCTTT
- - TRBJ1-1 TRBV12-3/TRBV12-4 CASGPQKAFF TGTGCCAGCGGTCCCCAGAAAGCTTTCTTT
- many TRBJ1-5 TRBV18 CASSPGRLNQPQHF TGTGCCAGCTCCCCGGGACGACTAAATCAGCCCCAGCATTTT
TRBD2 - TRBJ2-2 TRBV4-1 CASSLDLIGTGLVIPSNTGELFF TGCGCCAGCAGCCTAGACCTGATAGGGACGGGACTAGTTATCCCTTCGAACACCGGGGAGCTGTTTTTT
- - TRBJ1-1 TRBV9 CASSDRQNTEAFF TGTGCCAGCAGCGATAGGCAGAACACTGAAGCTTTCTTT
- many TRBJ2-1 TRBV27 CASSFSTDNEQFF TGTGCCAGCAGTTTTTCGACAGACAATGAGCAGTTCTTC
TRBD1 many TRBJ1-1 TRBV12-5 CASGLQTGVNTEAFF TGTGCTAGTGGTCTCCAGACAGGGGTGAACACTGAAGCTTTCTTT
- many TRBJ1-2 TRBV19 CASSQSGASNYGYTF TGTGCCAGTAGTCAATCAGGGGCTTCTAACTATGGCTACACCTTC
TRBD1 few TRBJ1-2 TRBV6-1 CASSAPLGQVDYGYTF TGTGCCAGCAGTGCCCCCCTCGGACAGGTGGACTACGGCTACACCTTC
TRBD2 many TRBJ2-3 TRBV27 CASSLRTSGSNTQYF TGTGCCAGCAGTTTACGGACTAGCGGGAGCAATACGCAGTATTTT
- few TRBJ1-1 TRBV28 CASSLGDIREAFF TGTGCCAGCAGCTTGGGTGACATCCGTGAAGCTTTCTTT
TRBD2 many TRBJ2-1 TRBV24-1 CATSAPRTSGPIASYNEQFF TGTGCCACCAGTGCCCCGAGGACTAGCGGACCAATTGCCTCCTACAATGAGCAGTTCTTC
- many TRBJ1-4 TRBV10-3 CAISGSLNEKLFF TGTGCCATCTCCGGGTCACTGAATGAAAAACTGTTTTTT
- many TRBJ1-1 TRBV20-1 CSARPRDSVVEAFF TGCAGTGCTAGGCCCCGGGATAGCGTGGTTGAAGCTTTCTTT
- few TRBJ2-6 TRBV7-6 CASSLGSIGANVLTF TGTGCCAGCAGCTTAGGCTCTATTGGGGCCAACGTCCTGACTTTC
- - TRBJ2-3 TRBV12-5 CATGSRDTQYF TGTGCTACTGGTTCGAGGGATACGCAGTATTTT
- many TRBJ1-1 TRBV6-5 CASSYRAKPNTEAFF TGTGCCAGCAGTTACAGGGCTAAGCCGAACACTGAAGCTTTCTTT
TRBD1 many TRBJ1-1 TRBV28 CASSLYLTGVNTEAFF TGTGCCAGCAGCCTCTATCTGACAGGGGTGAACACTGAAGCTTTCTTT
- few TRBJ1-1 TRBV18 CASSSTSGDGLEAFF TGTGCCAGCTCATCAACGTCCGGGGACGGCCTTGAAGCTTTCTTT
- - TRBJ1-2 TRBV7-2 CASSLEVSNYGYTF TGTGCCAGCAGCTTAGAAGTTTCCAACTATGGCTACACCTTC
- many TRBJ2-7 TRBV24-1 CATSDSRRGRGGYEQYF TGTGCCACCAGTGATTCCCGGCGGGGGCGCGGAGGTTACGAGCAGTACTTC
- many TRBJ1-1 TRBV6-1 CASRLRHWDTEAFF TGTGCCAGCAGGCTTCGCCATTGGGACACTGAAGCTTTCTTT
- many TRBJ2-1 TRBV2 CASSPPRWVDEQFF TGTGCCAGCAGCCCCCCCCGATGGGTGGATGAGCAGTTCTTC
- many TRBJ1-5 TRBV12-3/TRBV12-4 CASSFSENQPQHF TGTGCCAGCAGTTTTTCCGAGAATCAGCCCCAGCATTTT
- many TRBJ2-1 TRBV3-1 CASSLLIGNEQFF TGTGCCAGCAGCCTCCTAATAGGTAATGAGCAGTTCTTC
- many TRBJ2-7 TRBV10-1 CASSESTGAHEQYF TGCGCCAGCAGTGAGTCAACGGGAGCCCACGAGCAGTACTTC